The sample holds a few counts of the clone carrying this T cell receptor (beta chain). What it binds is not known. The study reverse transcribed the entire isolated RNA, so it sequenced expressed TCRB transcripts. The data were produced by immunoSEQ multiplex PCR, yet TCRdb's version contains in-frame clones alone and is incomplete. In the table there are around 500,000 clones, 10% to 12% of which are singletons. A heparinised blood draw that averaged about 0.11 L was obtained once from each donor. This sample stems from a study of beta chain features in type 1 diabetes. Study-wide background: Patient and healthy donor groups were alike in age, gender and cell yields. Findings and limits, study-wide: A greater similarity of naive, central memory and Treg TCRB repertoires was seen among patients than among healthy donors. Across all four CD4+ subsets, people with type 1 diabetes showed modestly shorter TCRB CDR3s.

CDR3 length: 11 amino acids. Germline V gene lookup returns CDR1 DFQATT and CDR2 SNEGSKA (reference sequence). V dropped 6 bases and J dropped 6; count of bases not matched to a gene: 3. The sequence derives from a woman between 18 and 29 years old in good health. Sequencing used naive CD4+ T cells from blood. V gene TRBV20-1 combines with J gene TRBJ2-3; 7 bases fit TRBD2. The CDR3 protein is CSAQRGDTQYF. CDR3 sequence (DNA): TGCAGTGCCCAGCGGGGTGATACGCAGTATTTT.